This record looks at one TCR beta chain sequence and its context. Authors' methods: How many nucleated cells were present was estimated from reference gene primer amplification. Repertoires were generated with immunoSEQ multiplex PCR, while TCRdb's copy carries only in-frame clones and drops some. V and J calls and clone size are given by that table; D and trimming were obtained from the DNA. The table includes about 530,000 clones, roughly nine tenths detected once. Germline trimming cut 4 bases from V and 4 bases from J; bases unmatched to any gene: 8. CDR1 and CDR2 (germline): SGDLS, YYNGEE. This CDR3 region has 15 residues. This entry comes from a study of blood T cell repertoires in COVID-19. Study overall: The United States, Italy and Spain provided the acute and convalescent COVID-19 samples. Nucleic acid was either cDNA or gDNA, and it came from T cells, B-cell-depleted T cells, or PBMCs.

This TCR was sampled from a woman in her fifties or sixties with COVID-19, enrolled during active disease. The chain uses TRBV9 and TRBJ2-5, with 9 bases fitting TRBD1. The specimen was peripheral blood. The CDR3 sequence is CASSHGDRGVETQYF. CDR3 nucleotide sequence: TGTGCCAGCAGCCATGGTGACAGGGGGGTAGAGACCCAGTACTTC.